This is a list of T cell receptor beta chains from one sample in a study of blood T cell repertoires in COVID-19. Method: immunoSEQ multiplex PCR; TCRdb's copy keeps in-frame clones and lacks some. Of about 210,000 clones in the sample, approximately 90% are singletons; the top ten hold under 5.5%. The sample consisted of peripheral blood. These receptors all come from a woman aged 40 to 50 with acute or convalescent COVID-19. Each CDR3 is given with its conserved first and last residue. A D gene is named only where the DNA matches it firmly. The size field is filled for only some rows; it gives once, few, many or a size class.

D: TRBD2; size: -; J: TRBJ2-3; V: TRBV19; CDR3: CASSIKRGSTDTQYF; DNA: TGTGCCAGTAGTATAAAGCGGGGAAGCACAGATACGCAGTATTTT
D: -; size: -; J: TRBJ2-5; V: TRBV9; CDR3: CASNVEGGLRETQYF; DNA: TGTGCCAGCAACGTAGAGGGGGGGCTCCGGGAGACCCAGTACTTC
D: TRBD1; size: -; J: TRBJ1-4; V: TRBV9; CDR3: CASSDNRGEKLFF; DNA: TGTGCCAGCAGCGATAACAGGGGTGAAAAACTGTTTTTT
D: -; size: once; J: TRBJ1-2; V: TRBV12-3/TRBV12-4; CDR3: CASGDSLYGYTF; DNA: TGTGCCAGCGGGGACTCTCTCTATGGCTACACCTTC
D: -; size: -; J: TRBJ1-1; V: TRBV3-1/TRBV3-2; CDR3: CASSPTRAAGAFF; DNA: TGTGCCAGCAGCCCAACGAGGGCGGCCGGAGCTTTCTTT
D: -; size: -; J: TRBJ1-2; V: TRBV6-1; CDR3: CASSDDSTGFYYGYTF; DNA: TGTGCCAGCAGTGATGATTCGACGGGGTTTTACTATGGCTACACCTTC
D: TRBD1; size: -; J: TRBJ1-2; V: TRBV30; CDR3: CAWNPYPIPGQGGYTF; DNA: TGTGCCTGGAATCCCTACCCAATCCCCGGACAGGGGGGCTACACCTTC
D: -; size: -; J: TRBJ1-5; V: TRBV19; CDR3: CASRQGLGAPQHF; DNA: TGTGCCAGTAGACAGGGACTAGGAGCGCCCCAGCATTTT
D: TRBD1; size: -; J: TRBJ1-2; V: TRBV19; CDR3: CASWDRGSYGYTF; DNA: TGTGCCAGTTGGGACAGGGGGAGTTATGGCTACACCTTC
D: -; size: -; J: TRBJ1-3; V: TRBV9; CDR3: CASSQQGSGNTIYF; DNA: TGTGCCAGCAGCCAACAGGGTTCTGGAAACACCATATATTTT
D: TRBD1; size: few; J: TRBJ2-5; V: TRBV15; CDR3: CATSRVGTGGQETQYF; DNA: TGTGCCACCAGCAGAGTGGGGACAGGGGGTCAAGAGACCCAGTACTTC
D: -; size: -; J: TRBJ2-1; V: TRBV12-3/TRBV12-4; CDR3: CASSWDSEQFF; DNA: TGTGCCAGCAGTTGGGACTCTGAGCAGTTCTTC
D: TRBD1; size: -; J: TRBJ1-2; V: TRBV13; CDR3: CASSQGQGAPTVYGYTF; DNA: TGTGCCAGCAGCCAGGGACAGGGGGCGCCGACCGTCTATGGCTACACCTTC
D: -; size: -; J: TRBJ2-5; V: TRBV5-4; CDR3: CASSLGERKETQYF; DNA: TGTGCCAGCAGCTTGGGTGAGAGGAAAGAGACCCAGTACTTC
D: TRBD1; size: -; J: TRBJ1-2; V: TRBV2; CDR3: CATGTGNGYTF; DNA: TGTGCCACCGGGACAGGGAATGGCTACACCTTC
D: TRBD1; size: -; J: TRBJ1-2; V: TRBV19; CDR3: CASSPTGIRTKYGYTF; DNA: TGTGCCAGTAGCCCGACAGGGATCAGAACTAAATATGGCTACACCTTC
D: -; size: -; J: TRBJ2-5; V: TRBV19; CDR3: CASNGQPGETQYF; DNA: TGTGCCAGTAACGGACAGCCGGGAGAGACCCAGTACTTC
D: TRBD1; size: -; J: TRBJ1-2; V: TRBV5-1; CDR3: CASSSVTGGPGYTF; DNA: TGCGCCAGCAGCTCGGTGACAGGGGGACCTGGCTACACCTTC
D: TRBD1; size: -; J: TRBJ2-1; V: TRBV25-1; CDR3: CASSGDSYNEQFF; DNA: TGTGCCAGCAGTGGGGACAGCTACAATGAGCAGTTCTTC
D: TRBD2; size: -; J: TRBJ2-5; V: TRBV3-1/TRBV3-2; CDR3: CASSQDLAAGQETQYF; DNA: TGTGCCAGCAGCCAAGATTTGGCAGCGGGGCAAGAGACCCAGTACTTC
D: TRBD1; size: -; J: TRBJ1-2; V: TRBV5-6; CDR3: CASSQVGQGIWYGYTF; DNA: TGTGCCAGCAGCCAGGTTGGACAGGGGATTTGGTATGGCTACACCTTC
D: -; size: -; J: TRBJ1-1; V: TRBV3-1/TRBV3-2; CDR3: CASSQEGRGDTEAFF; DNA: TGTGCCAGCAGCCAAGAAGGCAGGGGTGACACTGAAGCTTTCTTT
D: TRBD2; size: -; J: TRBJ2-3; V: TRBV2; CDR3: CASNGGSGTDTQYF; DNA: TGTGCCAGCAACGGCGGGAGTGGCACAGATACGCAGTATTTT
D: TRBD1; size: once; J: TRBJ1-2; V: TRBV27; CDR3: CASKGLGQGAYGYTF; DNA: TGTGCCAGCAAGGGGTTGGGACAGGGGGCCTATGGCTACACCTTC
D: TRBD1; size: -; J: TRBJ1-2; V: TRBV29-1; CDR3: CSVEGLLETGGYGYTF; DNA: TGCAGCGTTGAAGGCCTATTGGAGACAGGGGGCTATGGCTACACCTTC
D: TRBD1; size: -; J: TRBJ1-5; V: TRBV6-5; CDR3: CASSPTGEGNQPQHF; DNA: TGTGCCAGCAGCCCCACAGGGGAGGGCAATCAGCCCCAGCATTTT
D: -; size: -; J: TRBJ2-2; V: TRBV5-6; CDR3: CASSYVPLSAGELFF; DNA: TGTGCCAGCAGCTATGTACCACTTAGCGCCGGGGAGCTGTTTTTT
D: TRBD1; size: -; J: TRBJ1-1; V: TRBV5-4; CDR3: CASSLSGGSTEAFF; DNA: TGTGCCAGCAGCCTTTCAGGGGGCTCTACTGAAGCTTTCTTT
D: -; size: -; J: TRBJ2-3; V: TRBV24-1; CDR3: CATSEYAGTDTQYF; DNA: TGTGCCACCAGTGAGTATGCAGGAACAGATACGCAGTATTTT
D: TRBD2; size: -; J: TRBJ2-3; V: TRBV3-1/TRBV3-2; CDR3: CASSQDGGLAGSTDTQYF; DNA: TGTGCCAGCAGCCAAGATGGGGGACTAGCGGGGAGCACAGATACGCAGTATTTT
D: TRBD2; size: -; J: TRBJ2-3; V: TRBV9; CDR3: CASSTRPSGGAADTQYF; DNA: TGTGCCAGCAGCACCCGGCCTAGCGGGGGGGCTGCAGATACGCAGTATTTT
D: TRBD1; size: -; J: TRBJ1-4; V: TRBV19; CDR3: CASSIGTGDEKLFF; DNA: TGTGCCAGTAGTATCGGGACAGGGGACGAAAAACTGTTTTTT
D: TRBD1; size: -; J: TRBJ2-5; V: TRBV28; CDR3: CASSPQPPGQGLTQYF; DNA: TGTGCCAGCAGTCCCCAGCCGCCGGGACAGGGGTTGACCCAGTACTTC
D: -; size: few; J: TRBJ1-5; V: TRBV5-1; CDR3: CASRAGWEINQPQHF; DNA: TGCGCCAGCCGCGCGGGATGGGAGATCAATCAGCCCCAGCATTTT
D: -; size: -; J: TRBJ1-2; V: TRBV18; CDR3: CASSPRAGVDVTF; DNA: TGTGCCAGCTCACCAAGGGCAGGGGTAGATGTCACCTTC
D: -; size: few; J: TRBJ1-6; V: TRBV27; CDR3: CASSLGTAPSPLHF; DNA: TGTGCCAGCAGTTTAGGCACAGCCCCCTCACCCCTCCACTTT
D: -; size: -; J: TRBJ1-2; V: TRBV27; CDR3: CASSSGPGYGYTF; DNA: TGTGCCAGCAGTTCCGGTCCTGGCTATGGCTACACCTTC
D: TRBD1; size: -; J: TRBJ1-1; V: TRBV19; CDR3: CASSMRTQGTAEAFF; DNA: TGTGCCAGTAGTATGCGGACACAGGGGACGGCTGAAGCTTTCTTT
D: TRBD1; size: many; J: TRBJ1-1; V: TRBV12-3/TRBV12-4; CDR3: CASRHRGSEAFF; DNA: TGTGCCAGCAGGCACAGGGGTTCCGAAGCTTTCTTT
D: TRBD1; size: -; J: TRBJ1-3; V: TRBV6-5; CDR3: CASRGTGAIGNTIYF; DNA: TGTGCCAGCAGGGGGACAGGGGCGATTGGAAACACCATATATTTT
D: -; size: -; J: TRBJ1-2; V: TRBV7-2; CDR3: CASSFSRGANYGYTF; DNA: TGTGCCAGCAGCTTTTCCCGGGGGGCTAACTATGGCTACACCTTC
D: -; size: -; J: TRBJ1-6; V: TRBV2; CDR3: CASTRVESSYNSPLHF; DNA: TGTGCCAGCACCCGCGTCGAGAGCTCCTATAATTCACCCCTCCACTTT
D: -; size: -; J: TRBJ1-2; V: TRBV2; CDR3: CASSTEQGLYGYTF; DNA: TGTGCCAGCAGTACGGAACAGGGCCTCTATGGCTACACCTTC
D: -; size: -; J: TRBJ1-1; V: TRBV27; CDR3: CASSPWGGNTEAFF; DNA: TGTGCCAGCAGCCCTTGGGGGGGGAACACTGAAGCTTTCTTT
D: -; size: -; J: TRBJ1-4; V: TRBV24-1; CDR3: CATSVGEGTNEKLFF; DNA: TGTGCCACCAGTGTAGGGGAGGGGACTAATGAAAAACTGTTTTTT
D: TRBD1; size: -; J: TRBJ1-2; V: TRBV5-4; CDR3: CASSLTGQGYGYTF; DNA: TGTGCCAGCAGCTTAACGGGACAGGGGTATGGCTACACCTTC
D: TRBD1; size: -; J: TRBJ1-1; V: TRBV2; CDR3: CASSAQGAMNTEAFF; DNA: TGTGCCAGCAGTGCGCAGGGGGCAATGAACACTGAAGCTTTCTTT
D: TRBD1; size: -; J: TRBJ1-3; V: TRBV2; CDR3: CASSGGQGHTIYF; DNA: TGTGCCAGCAGTGGGGGACAGGGCCACACCATATATTTT
D: -; size: -; J: TRBJ1-4; V: TRBV5-1; CDR3: CASSQDHQGTNEKLFF; DNA: TGCGCCAGCAGCCAAGATCACCAGGGGACTAATGAAAAACTGTTTTTT
D: -; size: -; J: TRBJ1-2; V: TRBV9; CDR3: CASSAYSNYGYTF; DNA: TGTGCCAGCAGCGCCTACTCGAACTATGGCTACACCTTC
D: -; size: -; J: TRBJ2-5; V: TRBV29-1; CDR3: CSVYRETQYF; DNA: TGCAGCGTATACAGGGAAACCCAGTACTTC